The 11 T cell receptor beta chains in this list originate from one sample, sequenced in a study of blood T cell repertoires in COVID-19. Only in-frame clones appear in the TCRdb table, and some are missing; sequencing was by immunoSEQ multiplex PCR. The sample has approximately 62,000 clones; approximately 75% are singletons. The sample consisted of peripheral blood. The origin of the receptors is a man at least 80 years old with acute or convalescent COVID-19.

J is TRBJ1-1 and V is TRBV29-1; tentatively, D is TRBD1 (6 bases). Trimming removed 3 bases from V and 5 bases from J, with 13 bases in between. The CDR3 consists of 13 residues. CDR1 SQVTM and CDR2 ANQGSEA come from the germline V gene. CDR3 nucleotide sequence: TGCAGCGTTGATTTGGGGAGGGGGACTGAAGCTTTCTTT. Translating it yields CSVDLGRGTEAFF.

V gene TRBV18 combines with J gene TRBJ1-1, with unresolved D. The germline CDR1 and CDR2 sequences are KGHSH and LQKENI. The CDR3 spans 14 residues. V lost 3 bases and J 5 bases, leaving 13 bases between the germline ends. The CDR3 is CASSPPGRRTEAFF. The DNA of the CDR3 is TGTGCCAGCTCACCGCCAGGTCGAAGGACTGAAGCTTTCTTT. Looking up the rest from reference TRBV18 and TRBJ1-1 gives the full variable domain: NAGVMQNPRHLVRRRGQEARLRCSPMKGHSHVYWYRQLPEEGLKFMVYLQKENIIDESGMPKERFSAEFPKEGPSILRIQQVVRGDSAAYFCASSPPGRRTEAFFGQGTRLTVV.

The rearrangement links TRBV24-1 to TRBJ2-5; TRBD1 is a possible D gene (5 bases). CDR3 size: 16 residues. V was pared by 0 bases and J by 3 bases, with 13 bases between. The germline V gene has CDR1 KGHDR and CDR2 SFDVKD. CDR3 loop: CATSDLPGAVKETQYF. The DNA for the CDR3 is TGTGCCACCAGTGATTTGCCTGGGGCGGTAAAAGAGACCCAGTACTTC.

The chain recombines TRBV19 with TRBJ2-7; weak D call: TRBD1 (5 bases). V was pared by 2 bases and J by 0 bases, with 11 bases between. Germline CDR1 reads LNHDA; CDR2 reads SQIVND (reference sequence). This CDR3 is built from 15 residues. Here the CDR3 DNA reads TGTGCCAGTAGTATAAGTCAGGGAATCTCCTACGAGCAGTACTTC. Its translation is CASSISQGISYEQYF.

The CDR3 coding sequence is TGTGCCAGCAGCGTGGACAGGAGGAACACCGGGGAGCTGTTTTTT. Residues: CASSVDRRNTGELFF. The chain couples TRBV6-5 to TRBJ2-2, with 7 bases identical to TRBD1. Per the germline V gene, CDR1 is MNHEY and CDR2 is SVGAGI. Trimming at V came to 6 bases and at J to 1 base, leaving 5 bases not matched to a gene. The CDR3 consists of 15 residues.

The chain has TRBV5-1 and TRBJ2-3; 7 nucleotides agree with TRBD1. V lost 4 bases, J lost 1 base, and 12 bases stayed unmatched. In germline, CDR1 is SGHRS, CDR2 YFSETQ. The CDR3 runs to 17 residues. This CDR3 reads CASSPRGVTGGTDTQYF. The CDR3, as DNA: TGCGCCAGCAGCCCGAGAGGGGTTACAGGGGGCACAGATACGCAGTATTTT.

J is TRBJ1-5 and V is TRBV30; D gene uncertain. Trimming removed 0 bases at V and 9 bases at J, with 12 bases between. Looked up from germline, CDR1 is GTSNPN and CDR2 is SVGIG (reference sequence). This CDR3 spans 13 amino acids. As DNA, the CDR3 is TGTGCCTGGAGTGTTAGAGTAGATTCGCCCCAGCATTTT. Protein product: CAWSVRVDSPQHF. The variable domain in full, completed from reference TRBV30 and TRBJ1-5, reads SQTIHQWPATLVQPVGSPLSLECTVEGTSNPNLYWYRQAAGRGLQLLFYSVGIGQISSEVPQNLSASRPQDRQFILSSKKLLLSDSGFYLCAWSVRVDSPQHFGDGTRLSIL.

The DNA for the CDR3 is TGTGCAAGTCGCTCCGTGGGGACTAGCGCGGGGGGGAGGACTAGCACAGATACGCAGTATTTT. Its translation: CASRSVGTSAGGRTSTDTQYF. V gene TRBV12-2 combines with J gene TRBJ2-3; the table assigns TRBD2, which was not confirmed against the DNA. TRBV12-2 is a pseudogene segment. CDR3 length: 21 amino acids.

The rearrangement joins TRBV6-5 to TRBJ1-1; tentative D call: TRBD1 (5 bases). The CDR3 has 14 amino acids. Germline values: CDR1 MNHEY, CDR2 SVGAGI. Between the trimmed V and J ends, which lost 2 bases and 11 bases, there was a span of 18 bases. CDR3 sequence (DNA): TGTGCCAGCAGTTACGATGGGGCGCGGAAGGACGCTTTCTTT. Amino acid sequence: CASSYDGARKDAFF.

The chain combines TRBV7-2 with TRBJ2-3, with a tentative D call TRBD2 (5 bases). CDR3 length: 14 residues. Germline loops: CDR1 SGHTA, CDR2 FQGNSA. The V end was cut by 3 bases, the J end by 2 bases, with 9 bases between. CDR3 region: CASSLDFFTDTQYF. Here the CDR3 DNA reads TGTGCCAGCAGCTTGGACTTCTTCACAGATACGCAGTATTTT.

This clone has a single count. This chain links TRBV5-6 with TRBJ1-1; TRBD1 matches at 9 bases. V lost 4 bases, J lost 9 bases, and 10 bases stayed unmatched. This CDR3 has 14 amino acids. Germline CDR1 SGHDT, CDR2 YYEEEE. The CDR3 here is CASSNLQGASKAFF. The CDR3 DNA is TGTGCCAGCAGCAATTTACAGGGGGCCAGCAAAGCTTTCTTT.